The 5 T cell receptor beta chains in this list originate from one sample, sequenced in a study of T cell responses to AZD1222 COVID-19 vaccine. Only in-frame clones appear in the TCRdb table, and some are missing; sequencing was by immunoSEQ multiplex PCR. The sample lists under 35,000 clones, 70% to 90% seen once, with 9.5% to 11% in the top ten. This sample comprised peripheral blood, obtained 28 days after the second AZD1222 dose. These TCRs come from an adult who received the AZD1222 COVID-19 vaccine.

The CDR3 reads CASQGASYEQYF. The CDR3 DNA reads as TGTGCCAGTCAGGGGGCGTCTTACGAGCAGTACTTC. The chain joins TRBV6-5 to TRBJ2-7, with 8 positions matching TRBD1. The V segment lost 9 bases and the J segment 4 bases; nucleotides outside the gene matches: 5. Germline values: CDR1 MNHEY, CDR2 SVGAGI. The CDR3 is 12 amino acids.

The chain has TRBV2 and TRBJ1-1; D is undetermined. Germline V lookup: CDR1 SNHLY, CDR2 FYNNEI. The CDR3 sequence is 14 residues long. The V gene lost 7 bases and the J gene lost 4 bases, with 16 bases spanning the gap. The CDR3, as DNA: TGTGCCAGCACTCAAGACCTAGTGGGCACTGAAGCTTTCTTT. It translates to CASTQDLVGTEAFF.

V and J are TRBV5-1 and TRBJ2-3; the D is unclear. Trimming removed 2 bases from V and 4 bases from J, with 8 bases in between. Germline V gene sequence: CDR1 SGHRS, CDR2 YFSETQ. The CDR3 sequence is 13 residues long. CDR3 in amino acids: CASSFAESDTQYF. CDR3 DNA: TGCGCCAGCAGCTTCGCTGAGTCAGATACGCAGTATTTT.

The chain links TRBV4-1 to TRBJ2-3, with TRBD2 matching over 10 bases. This CDR3 spans 18 amino acids. Germline V gene lookup returns CDR1 MGHRA and CDR2 YSYEKL. V was clipped by 4 bases and J by 5 bases; unmatched bases: 15. The CDR3 nucleotides are TGCGCCAGCAGCCCACCAGGACTAGCGGTTCTAAGAGGAGATACGCAGTATTTT. It yields the protein CASSPPGLAVLRGDTQYF.

The rearrangement uses TRBV7-2 and TRBJ2-7, with TRBD1 matching 8 bases. After removal of 2 bases from V and 3 bases from J, the junction contained 0 bases not matched to a gene. This CDR3 comprises 13 residues. Per the germline V gene, CDR1 is SGHTA and CDR2 is FQGNSA. As DNA, the CDR3 is TGTGCCAGCAGCTTAACAGGGGGCTACGAGCAGTACTTC. Translated, it gives CASSLTGGYEQYF.